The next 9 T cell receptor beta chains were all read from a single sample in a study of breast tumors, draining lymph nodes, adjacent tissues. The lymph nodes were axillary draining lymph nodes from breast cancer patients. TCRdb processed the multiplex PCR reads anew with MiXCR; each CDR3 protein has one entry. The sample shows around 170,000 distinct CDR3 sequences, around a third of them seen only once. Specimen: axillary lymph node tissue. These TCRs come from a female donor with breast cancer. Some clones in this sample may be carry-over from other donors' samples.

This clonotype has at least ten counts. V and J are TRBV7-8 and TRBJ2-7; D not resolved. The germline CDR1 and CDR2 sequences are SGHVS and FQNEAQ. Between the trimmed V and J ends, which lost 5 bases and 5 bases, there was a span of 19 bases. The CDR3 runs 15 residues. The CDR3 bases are TGTGCCAGCAGCCCGGCGAGCAGGATCAAAAACGAGCAGTACTTC. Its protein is CASSPASRIKNEQYF.

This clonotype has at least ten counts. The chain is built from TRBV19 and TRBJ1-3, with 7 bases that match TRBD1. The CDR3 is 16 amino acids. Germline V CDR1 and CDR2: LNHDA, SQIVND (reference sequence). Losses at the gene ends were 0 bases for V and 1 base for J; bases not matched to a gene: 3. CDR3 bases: TGTGCCAGTAGTATAGATCGACAGGGATCTGGAAACACCATATATTTT. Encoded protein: CASSIDRQGSGNTIYF. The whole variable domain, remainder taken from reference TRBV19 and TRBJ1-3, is DGGITQSPKYLFRKEGQNVTLSCEQNLNHDAMYWYRQDPGQGLRLIYYSQIVNDFQKGDIAEGYSVSREKKESFPLTVTSAQKNPTAFYLCASSIDRQGSGNTIYFGEGSWLTVV.

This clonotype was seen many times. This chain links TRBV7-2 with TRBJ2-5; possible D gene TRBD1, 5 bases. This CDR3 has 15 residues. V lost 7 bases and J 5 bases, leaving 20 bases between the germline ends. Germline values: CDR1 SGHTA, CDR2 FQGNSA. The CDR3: CASNPTGTPGETQYF. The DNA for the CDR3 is TGTGCCAGCAACCCTACAGGAACCCCAGGGGAGACCCAGTACTTC.

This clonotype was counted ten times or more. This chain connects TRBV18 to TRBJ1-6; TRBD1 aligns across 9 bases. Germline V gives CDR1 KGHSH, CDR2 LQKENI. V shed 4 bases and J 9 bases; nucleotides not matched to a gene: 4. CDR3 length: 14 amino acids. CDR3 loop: CASSQDRGASPLHF. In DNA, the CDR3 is TGTGCCAGCTCACAGGACAGGGGTGCTTCACCCCTCCACTTT.

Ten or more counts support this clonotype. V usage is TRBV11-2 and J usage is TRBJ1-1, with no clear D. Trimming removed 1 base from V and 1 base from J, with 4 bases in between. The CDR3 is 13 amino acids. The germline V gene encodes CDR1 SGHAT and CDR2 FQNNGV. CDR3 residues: CASSLGGNTEAFF. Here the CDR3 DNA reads TGTGCCAGCAGCTTAGGGGGGAACACTGAAGCTTTCTTT.

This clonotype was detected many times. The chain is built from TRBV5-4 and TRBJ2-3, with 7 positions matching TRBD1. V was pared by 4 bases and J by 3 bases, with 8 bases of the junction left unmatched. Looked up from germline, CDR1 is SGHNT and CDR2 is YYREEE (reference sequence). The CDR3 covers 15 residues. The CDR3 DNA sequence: TGTGCCAGCAGCCCTATGACAGGGTTTACAGATACGCAGTATTTT. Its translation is CASSPMTGFTDTQYF. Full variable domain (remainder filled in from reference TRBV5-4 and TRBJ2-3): ETGVTQSPTHLIKTRGQQVTLRCSSQSGHNTVSWYQQALGQGPQFIFQYYREEENGRGNFPPRFSGLQFPNYSSELNVNALELDDSALYLCASSPMTGFTDTQYFGPGTRLTVL.

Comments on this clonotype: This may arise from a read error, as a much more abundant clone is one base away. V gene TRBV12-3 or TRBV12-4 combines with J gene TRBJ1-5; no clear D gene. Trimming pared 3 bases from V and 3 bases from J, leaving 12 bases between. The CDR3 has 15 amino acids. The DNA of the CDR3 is TGTGCCAGCAGTTTCGGGGATCTACCCAATCAGCCCCAGCATTTT. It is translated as CASSFGDLPNQPQHF.

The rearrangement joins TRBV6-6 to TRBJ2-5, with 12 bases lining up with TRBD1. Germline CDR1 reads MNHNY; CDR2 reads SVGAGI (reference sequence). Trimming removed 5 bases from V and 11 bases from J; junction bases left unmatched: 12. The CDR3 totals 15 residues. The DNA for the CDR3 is TGTGCCAGCAGTCACCCCGGGACAGGGGGCAATGAGCAGTACTTC. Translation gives CASSHPGTGGNEQYF.

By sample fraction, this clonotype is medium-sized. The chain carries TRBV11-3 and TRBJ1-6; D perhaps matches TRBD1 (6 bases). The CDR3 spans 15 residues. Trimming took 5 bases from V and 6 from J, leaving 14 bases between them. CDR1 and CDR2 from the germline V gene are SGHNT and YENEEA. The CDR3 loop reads CASSRAGASNSPLHF. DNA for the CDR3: TGTGCCAGCAGCCGGGCAGGGGCGAGTAATTCACCCCTCCACTTT.